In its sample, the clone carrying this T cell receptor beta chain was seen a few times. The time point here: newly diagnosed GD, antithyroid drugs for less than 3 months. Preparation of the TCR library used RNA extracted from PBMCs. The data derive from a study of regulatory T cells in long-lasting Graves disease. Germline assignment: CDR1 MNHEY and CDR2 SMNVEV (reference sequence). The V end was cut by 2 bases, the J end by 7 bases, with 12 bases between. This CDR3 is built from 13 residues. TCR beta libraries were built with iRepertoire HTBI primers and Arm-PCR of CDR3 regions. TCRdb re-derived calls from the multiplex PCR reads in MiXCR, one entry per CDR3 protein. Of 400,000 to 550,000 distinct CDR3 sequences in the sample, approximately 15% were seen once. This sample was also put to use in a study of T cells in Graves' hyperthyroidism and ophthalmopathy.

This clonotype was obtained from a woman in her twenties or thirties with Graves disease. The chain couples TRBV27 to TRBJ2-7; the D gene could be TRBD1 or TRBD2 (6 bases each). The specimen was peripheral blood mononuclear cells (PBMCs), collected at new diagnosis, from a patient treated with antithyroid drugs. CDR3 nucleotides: TGTGCCAGCAGTTTACTGGGGGCGGGGGAGCAGTACTTC. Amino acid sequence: CASSLLGAGEQYF.